Listed here are 14 T cell receptor beta chains from one sample, sequenced in a study of cytomegalovirus exposure and HLA in healthy donors. Vbeta (60) and Jbeta (13) primers were used in the PCR. Assay: immunoSEQ multiplex PCR; the TCRdb copy retains only in-frame clones and omits some. The sample has tens of thousands of clones; the top ten hold around 2%. Source material: PBMCs. These receptors all come from a woman aged 40 to 50 in good health and CMV-seronegative.

The gene calls are TRBV9 and TRBJ1-3, with TRBD1 identical over 9 bases. The CDR3 extends over 16 amino acids. Germline V lookup: CDR1 SGDLS, CDR2 YYNGEE. The V gene end was trimmed by 0 bases and the J gene end by 0 bases; junction bases not matched to a gene: 1. DNA for the CDR3: TGTGCCAGCAGCGTAGAGACAGGGGGCTCTGGAAACACCATATATTTT. This translates into CASSVETGGSGNTIYF.

The V gene is TRBV18, the J gene TRBJ2-5; D gene uncertain. The CDR3 runs to 11 residues. The germline V gene has CDR1 KGHSH and CDR2 LQKENI. V dropped 3 bases and J dropped 5 bases, with 4 bases sitting between them. In DNA, the CDR3 is TGTGCCAGCTCACCTCGGGAGACCCAGTACTTC. Amino acids: CASSPRETQYF.

V is TRBV9 and J is TRBJ1-2; D ambiguous. The CDR3 is 14 amino acids. Germline V CDR1 and CDR2: SGDLS, YYNGEE. Trimming took 0 bases from V and 4 from J, leaving 10 bases between them. DNA for the CDR3: TGTGCCAGCAGCGTAGATTCACTAACCTATGGCTACACCTTC. Translated: CASSVDSLTYGYTF.

The V and J genes are TRBV11-3 and TRBJ1-1, with 7 bases lining up with TRBD1. The CDR3 extends over 15 amino acids. V shed 5 bases and J 1 base; nucleotides not matched to a gene: 7. Germline-derived CDR1 and CDR2 are SGHNT and YENEEA. The CDR3 here is CASSEQGPTNTEAFF. CDR3 DNA sequence: TGTGCCAGCAGCGAACAGGGGCCTACGAACACTGAAGCTTTCTTT.

The rearrangement uses TRBV12-5 and TRBJ2-2, with D possibly being TRBD2 (7 bases). CDR3 size: 15 residues. Germline CDR1 and CDR2: LGHNT and FRNRAP. DNA for the CDR3: TGTGCCGTAGGGGGGGCGCTCGCGAACACCGGGGAGCTGTTTTTT. Its protein is CAVGGALANTGELFF.

The chain carries TRBV12-5 and TRBJ1-4; tentatively, D is TRBD1 (6 bases). The CDR3 loop spans 14 amino acids. Germline loops: CDR1 LGHNT, CDR2 FRNRAP. With 4 bases removed from V and 8 bases from J, the gap between germline ends came to 14 bases. The CDR3 DNA is TGTGCTAGTGGTTCCAGGGGTTCGGGCGAAAAACTGTTTTTT. Its translation: CASGSRGSGEKLFF.

As DNA, the CDR3 is TGTGCCAGCAGCGGGGACAGGGAATCCTACGAGCAGTACTTC. Its translation is CASSGDRESYEQYF. The genes are TRBV11-3 and TRBJ2-7, with 9 positions matching TRBD1. The CDR3 spans 14 residues. The ends lost 5 bases at V and 1 base at J; junction bases unmatched: 3. CDR1 and CDR2 (germline): SGHNT, YENEEA.

The chain combines TRBV29-1 with TRBJ2-7; D may be TRBD1 (5 bases). The CDR3 has 13 amino acids. In germline, CDR1 is SQVTM, CDR2 ANQGSEA. Deletions cut 3 bases from V and 3 bases from J, with 12 bases between. The CDR3: CSVEGPLLYEQYF. DNA of the CDR3: TGCAGCGTTGAGGGGCCGCTCCTCTACGAGCAGTACTTC.

This chain uses TRBV15 with TRBJ1-1; 7 nucleotides agree with TRBD1. With 3 bases clipped from V and 1 base from J, the junction kept 5 bases outside the gene matches. From germline, CDR1 is LNHNV and CDR2 YYDKDF (reference sequence). This CDR3 has 15 residues. In nucleotides, the CDR3 is TGTGCCACCAGCAGCGGGGGACAGCAGAACACTGAAGCTTTCTTT. This codes for CATSSGGQQNTEAFF. Looking up the rest from reference TRBV15 and TRBJ1-1 gives the full variable domain: DAMVIQNPRYQVTQFGKPVTLSCSQTLNHNVMYWYQQKSSQAPKLLFHYYDKDFNNEADTPDNFQSRRPNTSFCFLDIRSPGLGDTAMYLCATSSGGQQNTEAFFGQGTRLTVV.

This rearrangement joins TRBV5-4 to TRBJ2-7, with 13 nucleotides matching TRBD2. Losses at the gene ends were 5 bases for V and 5 bases for J; bases not matched to a gene: 1. This CDR3 is 13 amino acids long. Germline values: CDR1 SGHNT, CDR2 YYREEE (reference sequence). The CDR3 sequence is CASRGLAGDEQYF. CDR3 nucleotide sequence: TGTGCCAGCAGAGGACTAGCGGGAGACGAGCAGTACTTC.

This chain connects TRBV4-1 to TRBJ1-5; no reliable D call. This CDR3 spans 16 amino acids. V shed 0 bases and J shed 6 bases, with 15 bases lying between them. Germline values: CDR1 MGHRA, CDR2 YSYEKL. The CDR3 region has the DNA TGCGCCAGCAGCCAAGAACTCGCCAAGAATGGTCAGCCCCAGCATTTT. It translates to CASSQELAKNGQPQHF.

The gene calls are TRBV18 and TRBJ1-4; TRBD1 matches 8 bases. This CDR3 spans 16 amino acids. The V and J ends lost 6 bases and 5 bases, in that order; junction bases with no gene match: 11. Germline loops: CDR1 KGHSH, CDR2 LQKENI. The CDR3 loop is CASSLAGGQGNEKLFF. In DNA, the CDR3 is TGTGCCAGCTCCCTTGCCGGCGGACAGGGAAATGAAAAACTGTTTTTT.

The chain links TRBV4-2 to TRBJ1-1, with 9 positions matching TRBD1. The CDR3 covers 13 residues. The germline V gene encodes CDR1 LGHNA and CDR2 YNFKEQ. V shed 0 bases and J 10 bases; nucleotides not matched to a gene: 3. Written as DNA, the CDR3 is TGTGCCAGCAGCCAAGAGGACAGGGGAGGAGCTTTCTTT. Its protein is CASSQEDRGGAFF.

The V and J genes are TRBV27 and TRBJ1-5, with 9 bases identical to TRBD1. The V segment lost 3 bases and the J segment 1 base; nucleotides outside the gene matches: 4. Germline V lookup: CDR1 MNHEY, CDR2 SMNVEV (reference sequence). This CDR3 contains 16 residues. CDR3 coding DNA: TGTGCCAGCAGTTTGACAGGACAGGGGAGCAATCAGCCCCAGCATTTT. This gives the protein CASSLTGQGSNQPQHF.